The 10 T cell receptor beta chains presented below share a single source sample, sequenced in a study of human T cells and chemical hapten exposure. Time point defined: pre-sensitization, week 0. Specified treatment: therapeutic diphenylcyclopropenone sensitization with weekly scalp DPC. Using its own MiXCR run on the RACE reads, TCRdb lists one record per CDR3 protein. The sample includes roughly 110,000 distinct CDR3 sequences, around 12% of them seen just once. The source was whole blood, collected in connection with sensitization to the hapten diphenylcyclopropenone (DPC). These receptors all stem from a woman in her forties or fifties with alopecia areata. Some clones in this sample may be carry-over from other donors' samples.

This clonotype was picked up many times. The chain couples TRBV6-5 to TRBJ2-3, with TRBD2 matching 7 bases. The CDR3 is made up of 15 amino acids. The V gene's germline CDR1 is MNHEY and CDR2 SVGAGI. V shed 0 bases and J 5 bases; nucleotides not matched to a gene: 5. The CDR3 region is CASSYSAGEIDTQYF. The DNA for the CDR3 is TGTGCCAGCAGTTACTCGGCGGGAGAGATAGATACGCAGTATTTT.

In this sample, this clonotype turned up a few times. V is TRBV10-1 and J is TRBJ2-7; no clear D gene. Trimming removed 8 bases from V and 6 bases from J, with 26 bases in between. The CDR3 runs to 16 residues. The germline gives CDR1 WNHNN, CDR2 SYGVQD (reference sequence). The CDR3 is CASSSGFSRVGTEQYF. The CDR3 region has the DNA TGCGCCAGCTCCTCCGGGTTCAGTCGGGTAGGAACCGAGCAGTACTTC.

This clonotype was counted between two and nine times. The J gene is TRBJ2-3, the V gene TRBV28; 7 bases are a match to TRBD1. There are 16 residues in the CDR3. From germline, CDR1 is MDHEN and CDR2 SYDVKM. The V and J ends lost 2 bases and 2 bases, in that order; junction bases with no gene match: 7. This CDR3 reads CASSLLAGGATDTQYF. CDR3 nucleotide sequence: TGTGCCAGCAGTTTACTCGCAGGGGGAGCCACAGATACGCAGTATTTT.

This clonotype turned up a few times. The rearrangement links TRBV5-5 to TRBJ2-5; D call uncertain. Germline V gene lookup returns CDR1 SGHKS and CDR2 YYEKEE (reference sequence). The CDR3 spans 12 residues. The V and J ends lost 2 bases and 1 base respectively, with 3 bases between them. CDR3 DNA: TGTGCCAGCAGCTTCGCCCAAGAGACCCAGTACTTC. Its translation: CASSFAQETQYF.

The genes are TRBV28 and TRBJ1-6, with 9 bases identical to TRBD1. The CDR3 loop spans 16 amino acids. CDR1 MDHEN and CDR2 SYDVKM come from the germline V gene. V was pared by 4 bases and J by 7 bases, with 8 bases of the junction left unmatched. As DNA, the CDR3 is TGTGCCAGCAGTTACCAGACAGGGGGAGCAAATTCACCCCTCCACTTT. Residues: CASSYQTGGANSPLHF.

The chain links TRBV4-3 to TRBJ2-5; TRBD2 agrees at 12 bases. With V trimmed by 3 bases and J by 4 bases, 6 bases remained unmatched. This CDR3 spans 16 amino acids. Germline-derived CDR1 and CDR2 are LGHNA and YSLEER. The CDR3 DNA follows: TGCGCCAGCAGCCAGTCACGGACTAGCGGGACAGAGACCCAGTACTTC. Encoded protein: CASSQSRTSGTETQYF.

This clonotype was counted at least ten times. This chain links TRBV7-9 with TRBJ2-2, with D uncertain. CDR3 length equals 15 residues. Trimming shortened V by 1 base and J by 5 bases, and 11 bases separated the two germline ends. Germline CDR1 reads SEHNR; CDR2 reads FQNEAQ (reference sequence). The CDR3 protein is CASSLVVHRTGELFF. CDR3 nucleotides: TGTGCCAGCAGCTTAGTGGTACACCGTACCGGGGAGCTGTTTTTT.

V and J are TRBV6-6 and TRBJ2-7; 10 bases align to TRBD2. J lost 2 bases, V lost 6 bases, and 4 bases had no gene match. From germline, CDR1 is MNHNY and CDR2 SVGAGI (reference sequence). The length of the CDR3 is 14 residues. The CDR3 spells CASRSGGVTYEQYF. In nucleotides, the CDR3 is TGTGCCAGCAGGAGCGGGGGGGTAACCTACGAGCAGTACTTC.

In the case of this clonotype: This may come from a read error, since a much larger clone is one base off. The V gene is TRBV7-6, the J gene TRBJ1-1; perhaps TRBD1 as D (5 bases). Trimming took 5 bases from V and 4 from J, leaving 14 bases between them. The CDR3 totals 14 residues. Germline CDR1 and CDR2: SGHVS and FNYEAQ. CDR3 nucleotide sequence: TGTGCCAGCAGCGTAGGGGCGGAGAGCACTGAAGCTTTCTTT. Encoded protein: CASSVGAESTEAFF.

This clonotype was counted only a few times. V is TRBV20-1 and J is TRBJ2-1; 8 nucleotides match TRBD1. Germline CDR1 reads DFQATT; CDR2 reads SNEGSKA (reference sequence). V shed 0 bases, J shed 8 bases, and the junction held 12 bases outside the gene matches. The CDR3 totals 16 residues. The CDR3 is CSARDLTAGGWDEQFF. In nucleotides, the CDR3 is TGCAGTGCTAGAGACTTGACGGCAGGGGGCTGGGATGAGCAGTTCTTC.